A single sample is the source of the 8 T cell receptor beta chains below, sequenced in a study of cytomegalovirus exposure and HLA in healthy donors. Amplification used 60 Vbeta primers and 13 Jbeta primers. Profiling relied on immunoSEQ multiplex PCR, and the TCRdb table lists in-frame clones only, not all of them. Found here are around 120,000 clones, 80% to 90% of them singletons; the top ten hold around 6.4%. Material for sequencing was PBMCs. These receptors were collected from a woman between 40 and 50 years old in good health and CMV-seropositive.

The chain employs TRBV28 and TRBJ1-3; no firm D call. The CDR3 sequence is 10 residues long. CDR1 and CDR2 (germline): MDHEN, SYDVKM. The CDR3 sequence is CASSGNTIYF. In DNA, the CDR3 is TGTGCGAGCTCTGGAAACACCATATATTTT.

This CDR3 reads CASGLGSVFQASDGKVEQFF. The DNA of the CDR3 is TGTGCTAGTGGTTTGGGGTCGGTTTTCCAGGCATCCGACGGCAAGGTTGAGCAGTTCTTC. The rearrangement links TRBV12-5 to TRBJ2-1, with unresolved D. Between the trimmed V and J ends, which lost 1 base and 9 bases, there was a span of 31 bases. CDR1 and CDR2 from the germline V gene are LGHNT and FRNRAP. CDR3 length: 20 residues.

This rearrangement joins TRBV6-1 to TRBJ1-2; 9 nucleotides align to TRBD1. The CDR3 runs 14 residues. Germline trimming cut 7 bases from V and 5 bases from J; bases unmatched to any gene: 8. CDR1 and CDR2 from the germline V gene are MNHNS and SASEGT. As DNA, the CDR3 is TGTGCCAGCACCAGGACAGGGGAGAAGTATGGCTACACCTTC. Protein sequence: CASTRTGEKYGYTF.

The J gene is TRBJ2-5, the V gene TRBV6-1; 8 nucleotides line up with TRBD1. Germline CDR1 MNHNS, CDR2 SASEGT. The CDR3 runs to 14 residues. V lost 3 bases, J lost 2 bases, and 2 bases stayed unmatched. CDR3 coding DNA: TGTGCCAGCAGTGATTGGACAGGGCAAGAGACCCAGTACTTC. Amino acid sequence: CASSDWTGQETQYF.

The V gene is TRBV19, the J gene TRBJ2-2, with TRBD2 identical over 10 bases. The V gene's germline CDR1 is LNHDA and CDR2 SQIVND (reference sequence). There are 18 residues in the CDR3. Trimming at V came to 2 bases and at J to 3 bases, leaving 9 bases not matched to a gene. Here the CDR3 DNA reads TGTGCCAGTAGTATATCTTGGAGCGGGGGGGCCTACACCGGGGAGCTGTTTTTT. Encoded protein: CASSISWSGGAYTGELFF.

The CDR3 here is CASSPGTSGVDEQFF. The CDR3 DNA reads TGCGCCAGCAGCCCGGGGACTAGCGGGGTTGATGAGCAGTTCTTC. V is TRBV4-1 and J is TRBJ2-1, with TRBD2 matching over 13 bases. The germline V gene encodes CDR1 MGHRA and CDR2 YSYEKL. This CDR3 has 15 residues. The V segment lost 4 bases and the J segment 8 bases; nucleotides outside the gene matches: 5.

The chain recombines TRBV7-2 with TRBJ2-3; D unresolved. There are 14 residues in the CDR3. The V end lost 4 bases, the J end lost 3 bases, and 11 bases lay between the germline ends. CDR1 is SGHTA, CDR2 FQGNSA, per germline. This CDR3 reads CASSYPPRTDTQYF. As DNA, the CDR3 is TGTGCCAGCAGCTACCCCCCGCGGACAGATACGCAGTATTTT.

The chain carries TRBV5-1 and TRBJ2-1, with 11 bases matching TRBD2. The V and J ends lost 3 bases and 8 bases, in that order; junction bases with no gene match: 4. The CDR3 has 14 amino acids. The germline V gene has CDR1 SGHRS and CDR2 YFSETQ. The CDR3 reads CASSSGTSGDEQFF. CDR3 nucleotide sequence: TGCGCCAGCAGCTCGGGGACTAGCGGCGATGAGCAGTTCTTC.